These 5 T cell receptor beta chains were all obtained from the same sample, sequenced in a study of blood T cell repertoires in COVID-19. The method was immunoSEQ multiplex PCR; TCRdb's version includes in-frame clones alone and lacks a portion of them. This sample has just over 350,000 clones, with 80% to 90% found just once. Sample: peripheral blood. Every receptor here comes from a woman aged 55-70 years with COVID-19, enrolled during active disease.

This clone has a handful of counts. The chain employs TRBV10-1 and TRBJ2-7; 8 bases are shared with TRBD1. The CDR3 consists of 13 residues. Per the germline V gene, CDR1 is WNHNN and CDR2 is SYGVQD (reference sequence). The trim removed 6 bases at V and 5 bases at J, leaving 6 bases unmatched. The CDR3 sequence is CASSPGQANEQYF. The CDR3 DNA reads TGCGCCAGCAGCCCGGGACAGGCCAACGAGCAGTACTTC.

The CDR3 protein is CASSLRGDLTYEQYF. CDR3 DNA: TGTGCCAGCAGCTTACGCGGGGATTTGACCTACGAGCAGTACTTC. The V call is TRBV5-8, the J call TRBJ2-7, with D possibly TRBD2 on 6 matching bases. The CDR3 loop spans 15 amino acids. Germline-derived CDR1 and CDR2 are SGHTS and YDEGEE. Trimming took off 2 bases at V and 2 bases at J, with 14 bases between the two ends.

The rearrangement links TRBV30 to TRBJ2-7; D may be TRBD1 (5 bases). In germline, CDR1 is GTSNPN, CDR2 SVGIG (reference sequence). The CDR3 length is 14 residues. Trimming cost V 0 bases and J 4 bases, with 13 bases left between them. The CDR3 bases are TGTGCCTGGAGTGTTATGTTTGACAGATACGAGCAGTACTTC. Translated, it gives CAWSVMFDRYEQYF.

The chain uses TRBV4-3 and TRBJ2-3, with D tentatively TRBD2 (6 bases). In germline, CDR1 is LGHNA, CDR2 YSLEER. Trimming cost V 0 bases and J 4 bases, with 17 bases left between them. The CDR3 is 17 amino acids. CDR3 in DNA: TGCGCCAGCAGCCAAGACCGGGACTTTATGGGAGCAGATACGCAGTATTTT. Translating it yields CASSQDRDFMGADTQYF.

This chain joins TRBV4-2 and TRBJ2-5; TRBD2 matches 8 bases. The V gene end was trimmed by 4 bases and the J gene end by 6 bases; junction bases not matched to a gene: 10. Germline V gives CDR1 LGHNA, CDR2 YNFKEQ. The CDR3 spans 15 residues. CDR3 in amino acids: CASSPPGGAGKTQYF. The CDR3 DNA reads as TGTGCCAGCAGCCCCCCCGGGGGGGCCGGAAAGACCCAGTACTTC.